This TCR beta chain was recorded in a study of blood T cell repertoires in COVID-19. Across the study: Samples representing acute and convalescent COVID-19 were sourced from the United States, Italy and Spain. PBMCs, B-cell-depleted T cells, or T cells provided the cDNA or gDNA that made up the material.

The germline V and J ends were trimmed by 0 bases and 0 bases, with 12 bases remaining between them. Germline CDR1 is SGHDT and CDR2 is YYEEEE. CDR3 size: 16 residues. In the source study's methods: Quantification of nucleated cells was approximated via reference gene primer amplification. Profiling relied on immunoSEQ multiplex PCR, and the TCRdb table lists in-frame clones only, not all of them. The V and J calls and the clone size are those of that table, but D and trimming were determined from the DNA. Seen here are roughly 90,000 clones, 90% observed once, and the top ten hold around 1.5%. Material: peripheral blood. The V gene is TRBV5-6, the J gene TRBJ2-5, with a tentative D call TRBD1 (7 bases). The sequence derives from a human donor with active COVID-19. The donor label of this sample is uncertain. The CDR3 DNA reads TGTGCCAGCAGCTTGGTAACAGGGGACTACCAAGAGACCCAGTACTTC. Translated, it gives CASSLVTGDYQETQYF.